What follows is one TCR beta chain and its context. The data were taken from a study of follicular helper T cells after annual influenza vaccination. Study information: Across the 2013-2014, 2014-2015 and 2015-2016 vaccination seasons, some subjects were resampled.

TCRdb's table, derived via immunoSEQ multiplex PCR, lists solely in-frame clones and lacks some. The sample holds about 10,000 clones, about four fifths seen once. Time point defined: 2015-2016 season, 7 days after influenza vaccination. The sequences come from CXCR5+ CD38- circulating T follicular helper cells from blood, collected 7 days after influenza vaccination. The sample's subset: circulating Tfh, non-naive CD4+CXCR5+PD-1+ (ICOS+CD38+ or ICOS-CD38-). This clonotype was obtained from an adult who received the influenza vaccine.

The CDR3 spells CASKGQGANTQYF. The CDR3 DNA reads TGTGCCAGCAAGGGACAGGGGGCAAATACGCAGTATTTT. This chain connects TRBV7-9 to TRBJ2-3; 12 bases line up with TRBD1. The CDR3 contains 13 residues. The junction had 3 bases not matched to a gene; V was cut back by 7 bases and J by 7 bases. The germline V gene has CDR1 SEHNR and CDR2 FQNEAQ (reference sequence).